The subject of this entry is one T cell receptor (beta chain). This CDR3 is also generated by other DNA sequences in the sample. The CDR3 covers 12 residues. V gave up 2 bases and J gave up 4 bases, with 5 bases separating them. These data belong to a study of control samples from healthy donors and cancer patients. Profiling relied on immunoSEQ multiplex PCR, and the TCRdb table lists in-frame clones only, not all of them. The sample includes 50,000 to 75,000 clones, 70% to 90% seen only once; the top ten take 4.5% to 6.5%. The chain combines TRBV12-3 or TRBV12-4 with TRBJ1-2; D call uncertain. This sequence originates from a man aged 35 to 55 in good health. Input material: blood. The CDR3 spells CASSLTVYGYTF. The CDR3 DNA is TGTGCCAGCAGTTTAACAGTCTATGGCTACACCTTC.